This T cell receptor beta chain derives from a study of T-cell memory formation after mild COVID-19. Study-level information: For the most part, TCR clusters were specific to one donor.

Constant-segment primers served in 5'RACE that generated TCR alpha and TCR beta cDNA libraries bearing sample barcodes and UMIs. One entry per CDR3 protein, called by TCRdb with MiXCR from the 5' RACE reads. The sample has 250,000 to 350,000 distinct CDR3 sequences; 15% to 20% are singletons. Concerning this clonotype: As yet, its antigen is unknown.

Study-wide points: Clones that shrank (day 15 to 85) were balanced CD4/CD8, whereas later expanders leaned CD4+. Mainly in CM and EM were contracting CD4+ clones; CD8+ were in EMRA.

Sequencing input: PBMCs or a T cell subset sorted from them (not recorded which). This clonotype originated in a man aged 18-30 years who had mild COVID-19 (a few samples of this study predate the infection). Cell type and time point are not known.

CDR3 DNA sequence: TGTGCCAGCCGATACACAGATACGCAGTATTTT. This translates into CASRYTDTQYF. This chain links TRBV6-1 with TRBJ2-3, with D hard to call. The V end lost 8 bases, the J end lost 2 bases, and 5 bases lay between the germline ends. In germline, CDR1 is MNHNS, CDR2 SASEGT. The CDR3 spans 11 residues.